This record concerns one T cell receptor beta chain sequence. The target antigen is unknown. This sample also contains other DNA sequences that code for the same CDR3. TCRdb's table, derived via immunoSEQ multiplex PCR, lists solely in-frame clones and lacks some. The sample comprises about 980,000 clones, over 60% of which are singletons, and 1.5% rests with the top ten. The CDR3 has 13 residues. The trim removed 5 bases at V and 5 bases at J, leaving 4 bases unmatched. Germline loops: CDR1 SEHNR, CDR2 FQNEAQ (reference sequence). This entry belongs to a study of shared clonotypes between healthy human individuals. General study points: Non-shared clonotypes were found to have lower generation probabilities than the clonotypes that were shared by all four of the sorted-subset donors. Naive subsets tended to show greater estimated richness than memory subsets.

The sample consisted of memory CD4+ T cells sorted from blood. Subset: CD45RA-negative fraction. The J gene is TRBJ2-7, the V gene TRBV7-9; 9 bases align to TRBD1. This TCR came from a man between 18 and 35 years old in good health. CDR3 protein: CASSLQGADEQYF. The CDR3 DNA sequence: TGTGCCAGCAGCCTACAGGGGGCCGACGAGCAGTACTTC.